The 20 T cell receptor beta chains presented below share a single source sample, sequenced in a study of cytomegalovirus exposure and HLA in healthy donors. Repertoires were generated with immunoSEQ multiplex PCR, while TCRdb's copy carries only in-frame clones and drops some. The sample has more than 95,000 clones; around 96% are singletons. Sequencing used PBMCs. Source of these receptors: a man between 18 and 35 years old in good health and CMV-seronegative.

The chain links TRBV7-2 to TRBJ1-2, with a possible D match to TRBD1 (6 bases). V gave up 5 bases and J gave up 5 bases, with 18 bases separating them. Germline-derived CDR1 and CDR2 are SGHTA and FQGNSA. The CDR3 loop spans 15 amino acids. CDR3 amino acids: CASSLPFQGSYGYTF. In nucleotides, the CDR3 is TGTGCCAGCAGCCTTCCCTTCCAGGGGAGTTATGGCTACACCTTC.

This CDR3 reads CASSLRQGNTGELFF. The CDR3 DNA is TGCGCCAGCAGCTTGAGACAGGGGAATACCGGGGAGCTGTTTTTT. The chain joins TRBV5-1 to TRBJ2-2; 8 positions match TRBD1. The CDR3 spans 15 residues. The germline CDR1 and CDR2 sequences are SGHRS and YFSETQ. V shed 1 base, J shed 5 bases, and the junction held 4 bases outside the gene matches.

The chain has TRBV27 and TRBJ2-7; 9 bases line up with TRBD2. With 8 bases clipped from V and 0 bases from J, the junction kept 17 bases outside the gene matches. Germline CDR1 is MNHEY and CDR2 is SMNVEV (reference sequence). The CDR3 spans 18 residues. CDR3 residues: CASALPGLATLSSYEQYF. The CDR3 DNA follows: TGTGCCAGCGCGTTACCCGGACTAGCGACCCTGTCCTCCTACGAGCAGTACTTC.

The V and J genes are TRBV11-2 and TRBJ2-1; D is unclear. CDR3 length: 15 amino acids. From germline, CDR1 is SGHAT and CDR2 FQNNGV. V dropped 5 bases and J dropped 6 bases, with 17 bases sitting between them. CDR3 residues: CASSPTKQGPNEQFF. CDR3 nucleotide sequence: TGTGCCAGCAGCCCGACAAAACAAGGTCCCAATGAGCAGTTCTTC.

This clone was recorded many times. The chain is built from TRBV13 and TRBJ2-1; 7 bases agree with TRBD1. V was clipped by 4 bases and J by 3 bases; unmatched bases: 6. Germline V gives CDR1 PRHDT, CDR2 FYEKMQ (reference sequence). The CDR3 loop spans 15 amino acids. In nucleotides, the CDR3 is TGTGCCAGCAGCTCCCAGGGGGACGACTACAATGAGCAGTTCTTC. Translating gives CASSSQGDDYNEQFF.

This rearrangement joins TRBV5-1 to TRBJ2-7; 9 nucleotides align to TRBD1. The J segment lost 1 base and the V segment lost 4 bases, leaving 6 bases of the junction unmatched. This CDR3 is 15 amino acids long. Germline values: CDR1 SGHRS, CDR2 YFSETQ. The CDR3 bases are TGCGCCAGCAGCGCGGGACAGGGAGGGTCCTACGAGCAGTACTTC. It yields the protein CASSAGQGGSYEQYF.

J is TRBJ2-7 and V is TRBV5-4; 10 bases map to TRBD2. The CDR3 runs 13 residues. Germline trimming cut 5 bases from V and 3 bases from J; bases unmatched to any gene: 2. The V gene's germline CDR1 is SGHNT and CDR2 YYREEE (reference sequence). In DNA, the CDR3 is TGTGCCAGCAGACCTAGCGGGAGCTACGAGCAGTACTTC. Its translation: CASRPSGSYEQYF.

The chain is built from TRBV28 and TRBJ1-5; D may be TRBD1 (6 bases). Germline V lookup: CDR1 MDHEN, CDR2 SYDVKM. V lost 10 bases and J lost 3, with 19 bases in between. This CDR3 region has 15 residues. This chain's CDR3 is CATVRGGLNNQPQHF. DNA for the CDR3: TGTGCCACCGTAAGGGGGGGGTTGAACAATCAGCCCCAGCATTTT.

The CDR3 region has the DNA TGTGCCTGGAGCCAAACGGAAGTGCCTCCGCGGGATACGCAGTATTTT. It yields the protein CAWSQTEVPPRDTQYF. This sequence joins TRBV30 and TRBJ2-3, with D hard to call. Trimming shortened V by 3 bases and J by 6 bases, and 22 bases separated the two germline ends. This CDR3 has 16 residues. Germline-derived CDR1 and CDR2 are GTSNPN and SVGIG (reference sequence).

The chain couples TRBV28 to TRBJ1-2; the D gene is possibly TRBD1 (5 bases). Germline lookup yields CDR1 MDHEN and CDR2 SYDVKM. The CDR3 contains 14 residues. Trimming took 3 bases from V and 4 from J, leaving 12 bases between them. This CDR3 is CASSFQGWTYGYTF. The CDR3 coding sequence is TGTGCCAGCAGTTTTCAGGGCTGGACCTATGGCTACACCTTC.

This rearrangement joins TRBV9 to TRBJ2-2; a weak D match, TRBD2 (5 bases). The germline V gene has CDR1 SGDLS and CDR2 YYNGEE. The V end lost 3 bases, the J end lost 4 bases, and 16 bases lay between the germline ends. The CDR3 contains 16 residues. CDR3 amino acids: CASSAPARGPTGELFF. The CDR3 DNA reads TGTGCCAGCAGCGCACCCGCGAGAGGGCCCACCGGGGAGCTGTTTTTT.

This chain uses TRBV7-9 with TRBJ2-5, with 10 bases that match TRBD2. V lost 2 bases to trimming and J lost 5 bases; unmatched junction nucleotides: 5. The CDR3 runs to 15 residues. The germline V gene has CDR1 SEHNR and CDR2 FQNEAQ (reference sequence). The CDR3 DNA follows: TGTGCCAGCAGCTTACTAGCGGGAGTGGTTGAGACCCAGTACTTC. Residues: CASSLLAGVVETQYF.

V is TRBV6-5 and J is TRBJ1-3; possibly TRBD1 for D (5 bases). The CDR3 is 13 amino acids. Germline-derived CDR1 and CDR2 are MNHEY and SVGAGI. V was pared by 6 bases and J by 4 bases, with 10 bases between. The CDR3 nucleotides are TGTGCCAGCAGCCGGGCAGGGGGAAACACCATATATTTT. Its translation: CASSRAGGNTIYF.

The CDR3 spells CASSLGSGTGVDGYTF. For the CDR3, the DNA is TGTGCCAGCAGCTTGGGATCGGGGACAGGGGTCGATGGCTACACCTTC. The chain is built from TRBV5-6 and TRBJ1-2, with TRBD1 matching over 10 bases. Unmatched junction bases numbered 8, after V lost 0 bases and J lost 6 bases. The CDR3 runs 16 residues. Germline CDR1 and CDR2: SGHDT and YYEEEE.

This chain links TRBV19 with TRBJ2-7, with 7 bases that match TRBD1. Unmatched junction bases numbered 8, after V lost 6 bases and J lost 3 bases. The CDR3 loop spans 14 amino acids. CDR1 LNHDA and CDR2 SQIVND come from the germline V gene (reference sequence). The CDR3 is CASSLQGLGYEQYF. CDR3 nucleotides: TGTGCCAGTAGCCTACAGGGGTTAGGCTACGAGCAGTACTTC. Filled out from reference TRBV19 and TRBJ2-7, the complete variable domain reads DGGITQSPKYLFRKEGQNVTLSCEQNLNHDAMYWYRQDPGQGLRLIYYSQIVNDFQKGDIAEGYSVSREKKESFPLTVTSAQKNPTAFYLCASSLQGLGYEQYFGPGTRLTVT.

The chain uses TRBV6-5 and TRBJ2-1; 10 nucleotides match TRBD2. The junction had 3 bases not matched to a gene; V was cut back by 5 bases and J by 2 bases. From germline, CDR1 is MNHEY and CDR2 SVGAGI. The CDR3 loop spans 15 amino acids. The CDR3 is CASSLAGVTYNEQFF. The CDR3 DNA is TGTGCCAGCAGTCTAGCGGGAGTAACCTACAATGAGCAGTTCTTC.

The rearrangement links TRBV6-1 to TRBJ2-4; D is possibly TRBD2 (6 bases). Germline CDR1 is MNHNS and CDR2 is SASEGT. The CDR3 length is 18 residues. V was cut by 2 bases and J by 0 bases, with 17 bases left in between. The CDR3 loop reads CASSEIRGTVSAKNIQYF. The CDR3 region has the DNA TGTGCCAGCAGTGAAATACGGGGGACGGTCTCAGCCAAAAACATTCAGTACTTC.

This sequence joins TRBV4-1 and TRBJ2-2; 9 bases fit TRBD1. Per the germline V gene, CDR1 is MGHRA and CDR2 is YSYEKL. The CDR3 is 17 residues long. V lost 4 bases to trimming and J lost 7 bases; unmatched junction nucleotides: 13. The CDR3: CASSPHYRTGEGGELFF. The CDR3 DNA sequence: TGCGCCAGCAGCCCCCACTACCGGACAGGGGAGGGCGGGGAGCTGTTTTTT.

The V call is TRBV6-1, the J call TRBJ2-7; D gene ambiguous. This CDR3 has 13 amino acids. V was cut by 7 bases and J by 6 bases, with 16 bases left in between. Germline V gene data show CDR1 as MNHNS and CDR2 as SASEGT. CDR3 amino acids: CASTLVFSSEQYF. CDR3 in DNA: TGTGCCAGCACCCTCGTGTTTAGCAGCGAGCAGTACTTC.

The chain recombines TRBV7-2 with TRBJ2-7; unclear D gene. The CDR3 sequence is 13 residues long. Germline V gene sequence: CDR1 SGHTA, CDR2 FQGNSA. The V and J ends lost 3 bases and 0 bases respectively, with 6 bases between them. The CDR3 coding sequence is TGTGCCAGCAGCTTCGGGTACTCCTACGAGCAGTACTTC. This gives the protein CASSFGYSYEQYF.